The 13 T cell receptor beta chains below were found in one sample sequenced in a study of T cell repertoires in cytomegalovirus infection. TCRdb analysed the reads with MiXCR anew, one entry per CDR3 protein. The table has roughly 250,000 distinct CDR3 sequences, about 12% seen once. The sample was PBMCs. The receptor source for this set is a human donor in good health (CMV status not recorded). Some clones in this sample may be carry-over from other donors' samples.

This clonotype has a handful of counts. V and J are TRBV12-5 and TRBJ2-7, with D unresolved. CDR1 and CDR2 (germline): LGHNT, FRNRAP. Trimming left V 0 bases short and J 5 bases short, with 2 bases between. This CDR3 spans 11 amino acids. The CDR3 coding sequence is TGTGCTAGTGGTTTGGTAAACGAGCAGTACTTC. This sequence encodes CASGLVNEQYF.

This clonotype was detected ten times or more. The V call is TRBV7-2, the J call TRBJ1-2, with D uncertain. The CDR3 extends over 15 amino acids. The germline V gene encodes CDR1 SGHTA and CDR2 FQGNSA. Trimming removed 0 bases from V and 7 bases from J, with 15 bases in between. The CDR3 loop reads CASSLAPPQAGGYTF. In DNA, the CDR3 is TGTGCCAGCAGCTTAGCGCCCCCCCAAGCGGGTGGCTACACCTTC. The whole variable domain, remainder taken from reference TRBV7-2 and TRBJ1-2, is GAGVSQSPSNKVTEKGKDVELRCDPISGHTALYWYRQSLGQGLEFLIYFQGNSAPDKSGLPSDRFSAERTGGSVSTLTIQRTQQEDSAVYLCASSLAPPQAGGYTFGSGTRLTVV.

This clonotype showed up many times. The V and J genes are TRBV7-2 and TRBJ2-3; 9 nucleotides agree with TRBD2. CDR1 is SGHTA and CDR2 is FQGNSA in the germline V gene. The length of the CDR3 is 16 residues. Unmatched junction bases numbered 10, after V lost 4 bases and J lost 5 bases. The CDR3 sequence is CASSWGSGSGGDTQYF. Written as DNA, the CDR3 is TGTGCCAGCAGCTGGGGGAGTGGTAGCGGGGGAGATACGCAGTATTTT. Together with reference TRBV7-2 and TRBJ2-3, the CDR3 gives the full variable domain: GAGVSQSPSNKVTEKGKDVELRCDPISGHTALYWYRQSLGQGLEFLIYFQGNSAPDKSGLPSDRFSAERTGGSVSTLTIQRTQQEDSAVYLCASSWGSGSGGDTQYFGPGTRLTVL.

The chain combines TRBV20-1 with TRBJ1-1, with a weak D call TRBD1 (5 bases). V gave up 5 bases and J gave up 1 base, with 11 bases separating them. The CDR3 consists of 13 residues. Germline V CDR1 and CDR2: DFQATT, SNEGSKA (reference sequence). DNA of the CDR3: TGCAGTGCTCTTTTCCAGGGGAACACTGAAGCTTTCTTT. Amino acid sequence: CSALFQGNTEAFF.

V gene TRBV4-3 combines with J gene TRBJ1-3, with D maybe TRBD1 (5 bases). Germline values: CDR1 LGHNA, CDR2 YSLEER. The CDR3 is 16 amino acids. V lost 0 bases and J lost 0, with 9 bases in between. The CDR3 loop reads CASSQEWGNSGNTIYF. CDR3 in DNA: TGCGCCAGCAGCCAAGAATGGGGCAACTCTGGAAACACCATATATTTT.

In its sample, this clonotype was seen a few times. The J gene is TRBJ1-2, the V gene TRBV20-1, with D unresolved. Germline CDR1 is DFQATT and CDR2 is SNEGSKA (reference sequence). The CDR3 totals 13 residues. The V and J ends lost 0 bases and 0 bases respectively, with 5 bases between them. CDR3 sequence reads: CSARDTTNYGYTF. Written as DNA, the CDR3 is TGCAGTGCTAGAGACACAACTAACTATGGCTACACCTTC.

This clonotype was recorded many times. Here the CDR3 DNA reads TGTGCCAGCACCCTCTTCGCGGATACGCAGTATTTT. It translates to CASTLFADTQYF. The J gene is TRBJ2-3, the V gene TRBV5-6; D call uncertain. The germline CDR1 and CDR2 sequences are SGHDT and YYEEEE. The CDR3 is 12 residues long. V was shortened by 6 bases and J by 6 bases, with 11 bases between the two germline ends.

This clonotype was seen at least ten times. One junction end does not reproduce the germline sequence, and a read error may be involved. This chain links TRBV7-9 with TRBJ2-1; D tentatively fits TRBD1 or TRBD2 (5 bases each). The CDR3 has 12 amino acids. Germline CDR1 SEHNR, CDR2 FQNEAQ (reference sequence). The CDR3 DNA reads as TGTGCCAGCAGCTTCCAACAGGCGGGTACTTACTTC. Protein sequence: CASSFQQAGTYF.

In its sample, this clonotype was seen many times. This chain uses TRBV7-3 with TRBJ1-1; D is unresolved. Trimming left V 3 bases short and J 1 base short, with 6 bases between. CDR1 SGHTA and CDR2 FQGTGA come from the germline V gene. The CDR3 sequence is 13 residues long. In nucleotides, the CDR3 is TGTGCCAGCAGCTTCGGTTCGAACACTGAAGCTTTCTTT. This gives the protein CASSFGSNTEAFF. Based on the CDR3 plus reference TRBV7-3 and TRBJ1-1, the full variable domain is GAGVSQTPSNKVTEKGKYVELRCDPISGHTALYWYRQSLGQGPEFLIYFQGTGAADDSGLPNDRFFAVRPEGSVSTLKIQRTERGDSAVYLCASSFGSNTEAFFGQGTRLTVV.

J is TRBJ2-7 and V is TRBV19, with 9 bases that match TRBD2. Losses at the gene ends were 3 bases for V and 1 base for J; bases not matched to a gene: 4. This CDR3 has 15 amino acids. Germline V gene lookup returns CDR1 LNHDA and CDR2 SQIVND (reference sequence). CDR3 amino acids: CASSIAGGQSYEQYF. For the CDR3, the DNA is TGTGCCAGTAGTATTGCGGGAGGGCAGTCCTACGAGCAGTACTTC.

This clonotype was observed many times. The chain has TRBV7-2 and TRBJ2-7; TRBD2 matches at 7 bases. The CDR3 spans 14 residues. Germline V gene data show CDR1 as SGHTA and CDR2 as FQGNSA. V gave up 3 bases and J gave up 4 bases; unmatched junction bases: 6. The CDR3 loop is CASSFGTTTYEQYF. CDR3 DNA: TGTGCCAGCAGCTTCGGGACTACCACATACGAGCAGTACTTC.

This clonotype was seen many times. This sequence joins TRBV5-1 and TRBJ2-2, with D possibly matching TRBD1 (6 bases). The CDR3 has 15 amino acids. Trimming shortened V by 4 bases and J by 3 bases, and 13 bases separated the two germline ends. Germline V gene lookup returns CDR1 SGHRS and CDR2 YFSETQ. The CDR3, as DNA: TGCGCCAGCAGCCTCGGGACACTTGACACCGGGGAGCTGTTTTTT. It yields the protein CASSLGTLDTGELFF.

This clonotype showed up just a few times. The rearrangement links TRBV3-1 to TRBJ2-2, with D uncertain. The length of the CDR3 is 14 residues. CDR1 is LGHDT, CDR2 YNNKEL, per germline (reference sequence). V was pared by 0 bases and J by 8 bases, with 10 bases between. The CDR3 region has the DNA TGTGCCAGCAGCCAAGACGCCCTCGTTGGGGAGCTGTTTTTT. This translates into CASSQDALVGELFF. Full variable domain (rest looked up from reference TRBV3-1 and TRBJ2-2): DTAVSQTPKYLVTQMGNDKSIKCEQNLGHDTMYWYKQDSKKFLKIMFSYNNKELIINETVPNRFSPKSPDKAHLNLHINSLELGDSAVYFCASSQDALVGELFFGEGSRLTVL.